This T cell receptor beta chain was identified during a study of post-analysis software for immune sequencing data. Overall study context: The patients showed relapsing-remitting, secondary progressive and progressive-relapsing multiple sclerosis courses. The study, taken as a whole, reports: F measure clustering grouped samples strongly by preparation batch. Multiple sclerosis patients showed significantly lower normalized Chao1 diversity than controls did. Relative to controls, patients had several TRBV segments at higher frequency, with TRBV5-6, TRBV5-1 and TRBV20-1 among these.

For this clonotype: Antigen unknown.

The V gene's germline CDR1 is SGHVS and CDR2 FNYEAQ. Between the trimmed V and J ends, which lost 2 bases and 1 base, there was a span of 11 bases. This CDR3 region has 16 residues. Unique molecular identifiers had been added to the TCR beta cDNA libraries. Each sample of about 1 to 10 million input T cells yielded roughly 0.5 million cDNA molecules, so each molecule approximated one T cell. TCRdb re-called the PCR reads with MiXCR, one entry per CDR3 protein. The profile covers 750,000 to 950,000 distinct CDR3 sequences, with approximately 50% appearing a single time and approximately 4.2% taken by the ten largest.

This sequence originates from a girl between 5 and 17 years old with multiple sclerosis. This chain uses TRBV7-6 with TRBJ2-2, with a tentative D call TRBD1 (5 bases). The material sequenced was blood. The CDR3 nucleotides are TGTGCCAGCAGCTTACAGGGCGGCCAGAACACCGGGGAGCTGTTTTTT. The encoded protein is CASSLQGGQNTGELFF. Using reference TRBV7-6 and TRBJ2-2 for the parts outside the CDR3, the full variable domain is GAGVSQSPRYKVTKRGQDVALRCDPISGHVSLYWYRQALGQGPEFLTYFNYEAQQDKSGLPNDRFSAERPEGSISTLTIQRTEQRDSAMYRCASSLQGGQNTGELFFGEGSRLTVL.